This T cell receptor (beta chain) was found in a study of beta chain features in type 1 diabetes (dated by TCRdb to the late 2010s). In terms of the full investigation: No differences in mean age, gender distribution, total cell number or subset yield were found between patients and healthy donors. In the study, TCRB repertoires of sorted circulating CD4+ T cell subsets from recently diagnosed type 1 diabetes patients were compared with those of matched healthy donors. A total of roughly 100 million sorted cells were examined across all samples, and the number of cells per subset was strongly correlated with RNA yield. Regulatory and stem cell-like memory subsets were isolated from only 8 patients and 8 healthy donors, whereas naive and central memory subsets came from all 28 donors. The research as a whole found: At VDJ recombination sites, type 1 diabetes patients had fewer insertions and more deleted nucleotides, which implies abnormalities in thymic rearrangement. PCR might favor shorter templates, but patient and control samples were amplified and corrected together, so any skew would affect both groups equally. Naive, central memory and regulatory TCRB repertoires appeared to be more alike among patients than among healthy donors. Because the HLA sub-analyses included only small numbers of individuals, any influence of HLA type on TCRB rearrangement was left unresolved. In all four CD4+ subsets, TCRB CDR3 length was moderately but significantly shorter in type 1 diabetes patients. Because cDNA was sequenced instead of genomic DNA, activated cells with high expression could be over-represented, although the groups did not differ in activation or CD3 levels.

Each donor gave one peripheral blood draw, averaging approximately 0.12 L, which was collected into heparinised tubes. Naive, central memory, regulatory and stem cell-like memory CD4+ T cells were sorted on a BD FACSAria II using a panel including CD45RO, CCR7, CD25, CD127, CD95 and CD27. Purity was above 98% for every sorted population. PBMCs were isolated right away by Lymphoprep density gradient centrifugation and were stained directly, without culture. Samples were stained and sorted in pairs, with one healthy donor and one patient per experiment, so that batch effects were minimized. The entire isolated RNA was reverse transcribed using the High Capacity cDNA Reverse Transcription Kit, and thus expressed TCRB transcripts were sequenced. Naive, central memory and regulatory T cell samples underwent deep immunoSEQ sequencing, averaging about 3.3 million total reads per sample. Sorted cells were lysed in RLT buffer, and RNA was extracted using DNase-treated RNeasy Micro or Mini kits according to cell number. Each cell subset was processed on its own to prevent cross-contamination, while patient and healthy donor samples were processed together. The immunoSEQ multiplex PCR was used to amplify TCRB sequences from cDNA, yielding 87-bp fragments that span the CDR3 region. The amplicons were sequenced using the Illumina HiSeq platform. From the authors' description of their analysis: PCR bias was computationally corrected using synthetic template baselines, reads within Hamming distance 2 were collapsed, and singletons that could not be merged were discarded. By aligning reads against IMGT, V, D and J genes, CDR3 length, and insertions or deletions at six rearrangement sites were assigned. Within each subset, clonotype counts were normalized to the number of sorted cells before true diversity and Gini coefficients were calculated with the tcR R package. The overlap coefficient, calculated on TCRB nucleotide sequences, was used to quantify repertoire sharing. Out-of-frame TCRB sequences from naive cells were analyzed as a proxy for the pre-selection repertoire. TCRdb took over this immuneACCESS table, retaining in-frame rearrangements with V and J assigned. Such tables are incomplete; in checked studies, under half of the missing clones stem from an unresolved V gene, and the remainder is unexplained. V and J calls and clone size are given by that table; D and trimming were obtained from the DNA. This sample is represented by 400,000 to 500,000 clones; about 15% of them were singletons. Roughly 0.036% of the sample is taken by the ten largest.

The junction carries 11 bases between V and J, which are trimmed by 5 bases and 4 bases respectively. The CDR1 and CDR2 encoded by the germline V gene are SGHAT and FQNNGV. The CDR3 goes from the cysteine to the phenylalanine over 13 residues. The kept DNA is CDR3 alone, 39 bases in frame from the first base. Notes on this clone: This clone's antigen is unknown. Base qualities were left out, and no much larger clone turns up one base away.

The chain employs TRBV11-2 and TRBJ1-2, with the D gene too uncertain to name. The receptor was isolated from a young man in good health. The source material was naive CD4+ T cells from blood. The cell subset or site label of this sample denotes: true naive CD4+ T cells. CDR3 loop: CASSRLVGYGYTF. The DNA sequence is given as TGTGCCAGCAGCCGTCTGGTCGGCTATGGCTACACCTTC.